This T cell receptor (beta chain) was found in a study of cytomegalovirus exposure and HLA in healthy donors. Study-level findings and limits: An analysis that was carried out later associated 16,000 or so TCR beta sequences with HLA alleles at 0.05 false discovery rate.

With 60 Vbeta and 13 Jbeta primers, the PCR was carried out. Measured with immunoSEQ multiplex PCR; TCRdb has only the in-frame clones, and not every one. The sample includes some 150,000 clones. About this clone: Its specificity is not known.

Germline CDR1 reads MNHEY; CDR2 reads SMNVEV (reference sequence). There are 14 residues in the CDR3. J was trimmed by 5 bases and V by 0 bases; bases with no gene match: 1. This TCR was recovered from a woman under 30 in good health and CMV-seronegative. The chain carries TRBV27 and TRBJ1-1; the match to TRBD1 covers 9 bases. Material: PBMCs. The CDR3: CASSLSTGGTEAFF. CDR3 nucleotide sequence: TGTGCCAGCAGTTTATCGACAGGGGGTACTGAAGCTTTCTTT.